This T cell receptor (beta chain) was identified in a study of beta chain features in type 1 diabetes. This clone showed up just a few times. Its antigen is still unknown. Within the sample, other DNA sequences also encode this same CDR3. All of the isolated RNA was reverse transcribed, so expressed TCRB transcripts were sequenced. Repertoires were generated with immunoSEQ multiplex PCR, while TCRdb's copy carries only in-frame clones and drops some. The sample contains 250,000 or so clones, approximately 70% of which appear only once. Stem cell-like memory, regulatory, central memory and naive CD4+ cells were sorted via CD45RO/CCR7/CD25/CD127/CD95/CD27. Study observations and caveats: Moderately but significantly shorter TCRB CDR3s were found in Type 1 diabetes patients in all four CD4+ subsets. Since sequencing was performed on cDNA, cells with high TCR expression could be over-represented.

V was cut by 5 bases and J by 2 bases, with 3 bases left in between. This CDR3 is built from 11 residues. Germline V CDR1 and CDR2: SGHTA, FQGNSA. The origin of this receptor is a man aged 30 to 45 in good health. The sample comprised naive CD4+ T cells from blood. V gene TRBV7-2 combines with J gene TRBJ2-5; D is undetermined. The CDR3 nucleotides are TGTGCCAGCAGCCCACAAGAGACCCAGTACTTC. Its translation: CASSPQETQYF.